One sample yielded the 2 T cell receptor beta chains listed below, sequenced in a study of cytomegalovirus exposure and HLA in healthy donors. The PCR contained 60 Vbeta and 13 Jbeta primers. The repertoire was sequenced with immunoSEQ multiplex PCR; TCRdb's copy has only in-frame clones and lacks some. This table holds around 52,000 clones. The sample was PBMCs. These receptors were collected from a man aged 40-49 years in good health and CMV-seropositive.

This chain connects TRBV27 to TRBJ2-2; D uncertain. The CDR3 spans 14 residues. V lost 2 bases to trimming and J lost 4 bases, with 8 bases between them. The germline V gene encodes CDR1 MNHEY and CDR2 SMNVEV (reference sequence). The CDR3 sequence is CASSLGVGTGELFF. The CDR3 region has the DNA TGTGCCAGCAGTTTAGGAGTGGGCACCGGGGAGCTGTTTTTT.

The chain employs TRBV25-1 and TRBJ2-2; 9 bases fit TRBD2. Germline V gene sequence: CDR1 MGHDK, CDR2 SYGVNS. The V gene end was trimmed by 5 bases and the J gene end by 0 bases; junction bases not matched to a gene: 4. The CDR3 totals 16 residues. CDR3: CASSRSGRTNTGELFF. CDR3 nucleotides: TGTGCCAGCAGTCGAAGCGGGAGGACGAACACCGGGGAGCTGTTTTTT.